This TCR beta chain appears in the sequencing data of a study of long-term antiretroviral therapy in people with HIV. With survey level as its setting, the immunoSEQ assay was v3.0. The method was immunoSEQ multiplex PCR; TCRdb's version includes in-frame clones alone and lacks a portion of them. The sample yields tens of thousands of clones, about 88% seen once. The CDR3 is made up of 16 amino acids. Trimming removed 0 bases at V and 2 bases at J, with 10 bases between. Germline CDR1 MGHRA, CDR2 YSYEKL. The starting material was unsorted PBMCs, obtained roughly 2.9 years before starting antiretroviral therapy. The V and J genes are TRBV4-1 and TRBJ2-2; weak D call: TRBD1 (6 bases). This receptor was obtained from a woman between 25 and 40 years old with HIV. CDR3 loop: CASSQEWTANTGELFF. CDR3 nucleotide sequence: TGCGCCAGCAGCCAAGAATGGACAGCAAACACCGGGGAGCTGTTTTTT.